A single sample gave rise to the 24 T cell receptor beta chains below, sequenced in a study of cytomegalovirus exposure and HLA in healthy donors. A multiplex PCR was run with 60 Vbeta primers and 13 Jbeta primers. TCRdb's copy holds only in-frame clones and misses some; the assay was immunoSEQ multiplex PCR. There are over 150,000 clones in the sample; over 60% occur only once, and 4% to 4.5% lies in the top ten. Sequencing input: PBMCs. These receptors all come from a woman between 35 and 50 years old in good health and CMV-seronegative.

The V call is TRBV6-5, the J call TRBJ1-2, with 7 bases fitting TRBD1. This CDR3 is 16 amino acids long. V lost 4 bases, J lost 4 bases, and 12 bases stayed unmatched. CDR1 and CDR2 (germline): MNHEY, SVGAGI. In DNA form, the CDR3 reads TGTGCCAGCAGTTCCCTAATGCGGGGACAGAGCTATGGCTACACCTTC. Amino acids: CASSSLMRGQSYGYTF.

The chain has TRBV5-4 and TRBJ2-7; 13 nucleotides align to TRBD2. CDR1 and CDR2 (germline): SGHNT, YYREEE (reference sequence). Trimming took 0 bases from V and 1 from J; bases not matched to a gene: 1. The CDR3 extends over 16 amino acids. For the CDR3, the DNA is TGTGCCAGCAGCTTGGGACTAGCGGGAGGATCCTACGAGCAGTACTTC. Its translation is CASSLGLAGGSYEQYF. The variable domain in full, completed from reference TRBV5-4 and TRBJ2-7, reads ETGVTQSPTHLIKTRGQQVTLRCSSQSGHNTVSWYQQALGQGPQFIFQYYREEENGRGNFPPRFSGLQFPNYSSELNVNALELDDSALYLCASSLGLAGGSYEQYFGPGTRLTVT.

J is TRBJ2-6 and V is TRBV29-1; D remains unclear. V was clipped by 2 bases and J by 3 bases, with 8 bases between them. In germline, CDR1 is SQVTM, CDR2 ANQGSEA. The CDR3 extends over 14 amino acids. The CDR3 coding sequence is TGCAGCGTTGAAACGAGCTTTGGGGCCAACGTCCTGACTTTC. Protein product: CSVETSFGANVLTF.

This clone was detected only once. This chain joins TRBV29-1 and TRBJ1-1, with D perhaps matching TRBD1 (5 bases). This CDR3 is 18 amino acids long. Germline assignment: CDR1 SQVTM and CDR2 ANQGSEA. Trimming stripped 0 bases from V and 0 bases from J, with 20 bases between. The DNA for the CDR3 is TGCAGCGTTGAAGATCTTCATGCTATCGGGGACTTGAACACTGAAGCTTTCTTT. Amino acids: CSVEDLHAIGDLNTEAFF.

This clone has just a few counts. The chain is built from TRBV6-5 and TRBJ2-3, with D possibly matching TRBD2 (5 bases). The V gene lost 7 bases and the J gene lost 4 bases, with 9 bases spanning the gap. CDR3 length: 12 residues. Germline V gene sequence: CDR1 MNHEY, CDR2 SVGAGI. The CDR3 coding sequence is TGTGCCAGCAAGGCGGGCTCAGATACGCAGTATTTT. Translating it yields CASKAGSDTQYF.

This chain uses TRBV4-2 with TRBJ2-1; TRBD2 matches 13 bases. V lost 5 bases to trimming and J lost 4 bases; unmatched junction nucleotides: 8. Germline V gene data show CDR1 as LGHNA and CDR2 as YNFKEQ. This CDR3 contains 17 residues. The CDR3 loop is CASSGEGTSGTYNEQFF. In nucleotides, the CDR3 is TGTGCCAGCAGCGGGGAAGGGACTAGCGGGACTTACAATGAGCAGTTCTTC.

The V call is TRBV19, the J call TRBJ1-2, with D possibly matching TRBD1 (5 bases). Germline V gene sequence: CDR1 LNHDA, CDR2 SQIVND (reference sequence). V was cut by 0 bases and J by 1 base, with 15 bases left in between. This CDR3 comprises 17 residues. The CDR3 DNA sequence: TGTGCCAGTAGTATAGACGGCAGGGCACGAGTTAACTATGGCTACACCTTC. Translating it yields CASSIDGRARVNYGYTF.

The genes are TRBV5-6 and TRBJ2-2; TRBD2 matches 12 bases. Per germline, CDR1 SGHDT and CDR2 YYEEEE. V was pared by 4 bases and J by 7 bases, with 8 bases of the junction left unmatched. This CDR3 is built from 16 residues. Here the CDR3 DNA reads TGTGCCAGCAGCCAGGGACTAGCGGGCTCTTACGGGGAGCTGTTTTTT. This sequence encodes CASSQGLAGSYGELFF.

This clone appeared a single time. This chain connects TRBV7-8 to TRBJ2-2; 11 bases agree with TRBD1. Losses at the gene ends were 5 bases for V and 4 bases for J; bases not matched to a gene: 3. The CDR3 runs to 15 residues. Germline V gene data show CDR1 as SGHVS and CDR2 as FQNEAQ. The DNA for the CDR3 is TGTGCCAGCAGCCCCGGACAGGGGGCCACCGGGGAGCTGTTTTTT. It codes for CASSPGQGATGELFF.

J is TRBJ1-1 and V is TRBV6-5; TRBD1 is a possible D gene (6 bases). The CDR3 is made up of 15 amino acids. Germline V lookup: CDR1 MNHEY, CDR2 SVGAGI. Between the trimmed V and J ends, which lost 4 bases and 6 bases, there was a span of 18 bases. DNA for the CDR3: TGTGCCAGCAGTTCCCTCGTCCAGGGGCCCCCTGAAGCTTTCTTT. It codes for CASSSLVQGPPEAFF.

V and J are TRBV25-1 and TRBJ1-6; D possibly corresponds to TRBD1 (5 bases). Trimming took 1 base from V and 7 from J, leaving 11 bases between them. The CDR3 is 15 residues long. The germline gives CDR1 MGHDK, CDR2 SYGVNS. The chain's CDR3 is CASSESGGSNSPLHF. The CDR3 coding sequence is TGTGCCAGCAGTGAATCCGGGGGGTCGAATTCACCCCTCCACTTT.

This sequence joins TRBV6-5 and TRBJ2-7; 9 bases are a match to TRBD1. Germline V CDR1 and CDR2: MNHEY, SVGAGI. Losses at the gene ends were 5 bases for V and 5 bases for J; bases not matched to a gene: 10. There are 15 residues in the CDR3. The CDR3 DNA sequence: TGTGCCAGCAGTCCACAGGGGGCGAGCCGCCACGAGCAGTACTTC. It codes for CASSPQGASRHEQYF.

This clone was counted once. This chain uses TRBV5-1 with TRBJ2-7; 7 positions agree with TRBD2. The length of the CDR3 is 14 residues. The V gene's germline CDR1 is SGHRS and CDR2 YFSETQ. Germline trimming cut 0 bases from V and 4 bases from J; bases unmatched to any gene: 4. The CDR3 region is CASSLEGSGYEQYF. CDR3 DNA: TGCGCCAGCAGCTTGGAGGGTAGCGGGTACGAGCAGTACTTC. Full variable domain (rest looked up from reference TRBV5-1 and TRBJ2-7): KAGVTQTPRYLIKTRGQQVTLSCSPISGHRSVSWYQQTPGQGLQFLFEYFSETQRNKGNFPGRFSGRQFSNSRSEMNVSTLELGDSALYLCASSLEGSGYEQYFGPGTRLTVT.

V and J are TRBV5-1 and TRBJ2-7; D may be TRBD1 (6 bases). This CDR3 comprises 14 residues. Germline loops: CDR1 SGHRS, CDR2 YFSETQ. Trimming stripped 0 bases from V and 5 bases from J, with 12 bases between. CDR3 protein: CASSLGETGNEQYF. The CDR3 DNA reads TGCGCCAGCAGCTTGGGCGAGACAGGTAACGAGCAGTACTTC.

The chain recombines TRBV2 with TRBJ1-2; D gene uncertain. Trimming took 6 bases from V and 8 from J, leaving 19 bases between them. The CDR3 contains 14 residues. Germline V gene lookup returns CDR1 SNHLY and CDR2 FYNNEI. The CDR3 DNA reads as TGTGCCAGCAGCGCTCTTATGGGCCCGGGAGGCTACACCTTC. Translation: CASSALMGPGGYTF.

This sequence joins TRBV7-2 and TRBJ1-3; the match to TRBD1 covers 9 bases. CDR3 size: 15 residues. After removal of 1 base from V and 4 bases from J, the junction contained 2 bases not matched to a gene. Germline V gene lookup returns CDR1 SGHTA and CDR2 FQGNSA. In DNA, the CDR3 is TGTGCCAGCAGCTTAGGGACAGGGGTCGGAAACACCATATATTTT. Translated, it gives CASSLGTGVGNTIYF.

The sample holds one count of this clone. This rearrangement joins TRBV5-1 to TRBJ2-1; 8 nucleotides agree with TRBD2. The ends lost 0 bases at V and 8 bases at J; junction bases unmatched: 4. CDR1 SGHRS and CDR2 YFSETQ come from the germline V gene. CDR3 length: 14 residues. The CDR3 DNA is TGCGCCAGCAGCTTGGTACGGGAGGGGCATGAGCAGTTCTTC. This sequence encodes CASSLVREGHEQFF.

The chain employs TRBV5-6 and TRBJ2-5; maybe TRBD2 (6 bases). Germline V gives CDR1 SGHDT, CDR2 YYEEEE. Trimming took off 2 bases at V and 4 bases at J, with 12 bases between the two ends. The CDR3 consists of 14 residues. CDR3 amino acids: CASSFGGLSETQYF. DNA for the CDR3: TGTGCCAGCAGCTTCGGGGGACTTTCAGAGACCCAGTACTTC.

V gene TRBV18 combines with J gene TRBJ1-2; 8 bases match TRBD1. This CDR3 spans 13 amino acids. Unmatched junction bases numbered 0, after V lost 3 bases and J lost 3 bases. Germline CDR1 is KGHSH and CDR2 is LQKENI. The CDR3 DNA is TGTGCCAGCTCACCGGGACAGGACTATGGCTACACCTTC. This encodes CASSPGQDYGYTF.

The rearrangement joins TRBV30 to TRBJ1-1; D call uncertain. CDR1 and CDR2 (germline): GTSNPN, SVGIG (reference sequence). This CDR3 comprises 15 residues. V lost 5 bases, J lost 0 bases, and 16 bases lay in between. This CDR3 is CAWFRSSLMNTEAFF. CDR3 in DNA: TGTGCCTGGTTTAGATCCTCCCTAATGAACACTGAAGCTTTCTTT.

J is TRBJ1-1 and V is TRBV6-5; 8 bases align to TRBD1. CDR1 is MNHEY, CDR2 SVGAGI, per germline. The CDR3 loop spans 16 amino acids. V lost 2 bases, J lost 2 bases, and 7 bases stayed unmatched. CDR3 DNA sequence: TGTGCCAGCAGTTACCCGACAGGGGCCGTAAACACTGAAGCTTTCTTT. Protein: CASSYPTGAVNTEAFF.

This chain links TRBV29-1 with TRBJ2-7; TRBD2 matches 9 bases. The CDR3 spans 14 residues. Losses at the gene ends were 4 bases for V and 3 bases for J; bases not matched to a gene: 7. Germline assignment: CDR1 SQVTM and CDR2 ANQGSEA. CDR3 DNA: TGCAGCGTTGTGAGAATTAGCGGGAGCTACGAGCAGTACTTC. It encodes CSVVRISGSYEQYF.

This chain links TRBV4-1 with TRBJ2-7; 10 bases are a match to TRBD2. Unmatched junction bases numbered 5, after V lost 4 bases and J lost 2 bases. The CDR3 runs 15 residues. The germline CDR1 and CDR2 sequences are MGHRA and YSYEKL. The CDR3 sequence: CASSRLAGGAYEQYF. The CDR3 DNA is TGCGCCAGCAGCCGTTTAGCGGGGGGTGCCTACGAGCAGTACTTC.

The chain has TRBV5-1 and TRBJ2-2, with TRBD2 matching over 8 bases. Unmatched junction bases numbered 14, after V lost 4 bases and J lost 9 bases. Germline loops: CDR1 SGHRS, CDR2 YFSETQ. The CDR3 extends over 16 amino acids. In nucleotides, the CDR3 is TGCGCCAGCAGCCTGGGAAGCGGGGGCCTCACTCGGGAGCTGTTTTTT. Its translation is CASSLGSGGLTRELFF.